These 9 T cell receptor beta chains originate from one sample sequenced in a study of blood T cell repertoires in COVID-19. Here immunoSEQ multiplex PCR was the method, and the copy in TCRdb shows in-frame clones only, minus some. The sample gives fewer than 25,000 clones, 80% to 90% of which show up once; 7% to 8% is in the top ten. What was sequenced was peripheral blood. The receptors come from a woman aged 55-70 years with active COVID-19.

The chain combines TRBV18 with TRBJ1-2, with 12 bases identical to TRBD1. Germline trimming cut 1 base from V and 4 bases from J; bases unmatched to any gene: 7. Germline CDR1 and CDR2: KGHSH and LQKENI. This CDR3 spans 17 amino acids. The CDR3 coding sequence is TGTGCCAGCTCACCACTGGGGACAGGGGGCAAGATCTATGGCTACACCTTC. Its translation is CASSPLGTGGKIYGYTF.

The V call is TRBV12-1, the J call TRBJ2-3; TRBD2, the D gene given by the table, was not confirmed from the DNA. TRBV12-1 is deemed a pseudogene. The CDR3 runs 12 residues. The CDR3 sequence is CASSRWTILQYF. For the CDR3, the DNA is TGTGCCAGCAGCCGATGGACTATCCTTCAGTATTTT.

This rearrangement joins TRBV7-8 to TRBJ2-5; 9 bases agree with TRBD1. With 4 bases clipped from V and 0 bases from J, the junction kept 3 bases outside the gene matches. Germline V gene lookup returns CDR1 SGHVS and CDR2 FQNEAQ. The CDR3 loop spans 15 amino acids. Here the CDR3 reads CASSSRTGDQETQYF. DNA for the CDR3: TGTGCCAGCAGCTCTCGGACAGGGGACCAAGAGACCCAGTACTTC.

The chain joins TRBV15 to TRBJ2-3; perhaps TRBD1 as D (6 bases). Germline V gene lookup returns CDR1 LNHNV and CDR2 YYDKDF (reference sequence). The ends were cut back, 1 base at V and 0 bases at J, with 8 bases in the middle. The CDR3 spans 15 residues. Here the CDR3 DNA reads TGTGCCACCAGCAGAGGTACAGGGAGCACAGATACGCAGTATTTT. Translating gives CATSRGTGSTDTQYF. The variable domain in full, completed from reference TRBV15 and TRBJ2-3, reads DAMVIQNPRYQVTQFGKPVTLSCSQTLNHNVMYWYQQKSSQAPKLLFHYYDKDFNNEADTPDNFQSRRPNTSFCFLDIRSPGLGDTAMYLCATSRGTGSTDTQYFGPGTRLTVL.

The DNA for the CDR3 is TGTGCCAGCAGCGTAGAAGGAGGGGTGGCTTCGGACACTGAAGCTTTCTTT. Its protein product is CASSVEGGVASDTEAFF. V is TRBV9 and J is TRBJ1-1, with D possibly matching TRBD1 (5 bases). The CDR3 is made up of 17 amino acids. CDR1 is SGDLS and CDR2 is YYNGEE in the germline V gene. Trimming took 0 bases from V and 3 from J, leaving 18 bases between them.

This chain uses TRBV5-1 with TRBJ2-3; TRBD2 might be the D (6 bases). V lost 5 bases, J lost 2 bases, and 15 bases lay in between. The CDR3 is made up of 15 amino acids. Germline V gene data show CDR1 as SGHRS and CDR2 as YFSETQ. CDR3 sequence: CASRGEGLPTDTQYF. The CDR3 nucleotides are TGCGCCAGCAGGGGTGAGGGACTCCCCACAGATACGCAGTATTTT.

This rearrangement joins TRBV19 to TRBJ2-7; 8 bases agree with TRBD2. The CDR3 has 15 amino acids. The germline V gene has CDR1 LNHDA and CDR2 SQIVND (reference sequence). With 5 bases clipped from V and 2 bases from J, the junction kept 8 bases outside the gene matches. The CDR3 loop reads CASSAGGQETYEQYF. The CDR3 nucleotides read TGTGCCAGTAGTGCGGGGGGCCAGGAAACCTACGAGCAGTACTTC.

The J gene is TRBJ2-2, the V gene TRBV5-3, with TRBD2 matching over 10 bases. TRBV5-3 is annotated as an ORF whose role is uncertain. The V and J ends lost 0 bases and 1 base, in that order; junction bases with no gene match: 0. The CDR3 extends over 16 amino acids. CDR3 region: CARSLGLAGNTGELFF. The DNA of the CDR3 is TGTGCCAGAAGCTTGGGACTAGCGGGGAACACCGGGGAGCTGTTTTTT.

J is TRBJ1-3 and V is TRBV21-1. TRBV21-1 is labeled a pseudogene. The CDR3 loop spans 14 amino acids. The CDR3 region has the DNA TGTGCCAGCAGGAGGCCTAGCTCTGGAAACACCATATATTTT. Its protein product is CASRRPSSGNTIYF.